This T cell receptor (beta chain) was obtained from a study of blood T cell repertoires in COVID-19. Method: immunoSEQ multiplex PCR; TCRdb's copy keeps in-frame clones and lacks some. This repertoire shows about 79,000 clones, around 88% found once; its top ten account for about 15%. Sequencing used peripheral blood. This TCR was recovered from a man in his 70s with active or convalescent COVID-19.

The CDR3 DNA reads as TGTGCCAGCAGCCCAGTGGGACAGCGCAATCAGCCCCAGCATTTT. It is translated as CASSPVGQRNQPQHF. The chain has TRBV7-8 and TRBJ1-5, with 7 bases aligning to TRBD1. CDR3 size: 15 residues. Germline assignment: CDR1 SGHVS and CDR2 FQNEAQ. V gave up 5 bases and J gave up 2 bases; unmatched junction bases: 6.